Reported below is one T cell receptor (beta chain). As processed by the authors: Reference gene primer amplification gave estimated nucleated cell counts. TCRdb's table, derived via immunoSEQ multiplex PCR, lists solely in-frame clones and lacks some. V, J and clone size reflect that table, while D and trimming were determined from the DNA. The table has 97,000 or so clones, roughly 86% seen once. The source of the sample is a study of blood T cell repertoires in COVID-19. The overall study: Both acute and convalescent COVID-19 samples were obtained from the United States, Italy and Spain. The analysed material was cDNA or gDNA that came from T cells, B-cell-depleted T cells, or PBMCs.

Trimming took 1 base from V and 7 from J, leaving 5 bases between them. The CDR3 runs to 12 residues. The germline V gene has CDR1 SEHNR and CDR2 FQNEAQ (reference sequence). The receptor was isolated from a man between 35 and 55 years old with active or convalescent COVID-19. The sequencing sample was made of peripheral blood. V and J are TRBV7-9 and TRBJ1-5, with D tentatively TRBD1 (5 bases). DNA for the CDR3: TGTGCCAGCAGCTTAGGGACACAGCCCCAGCATTTT. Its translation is CASSLGTQPQHF.